The sample holds many counts of the clone carrying this TCR beta chain. Its antigen is not identified. The germline V gene has CDR1 LNHNV and CDR2 YYDKDF (reference sequence). The CDR3 has 15 amino acids. Germline trimming cut 0 bases from V and 5 bases from J; bases unmatched to any gene: 3. This sample stems from a study of T-cell memory formation after mild COVID-19. Study findings and constraints: Shrinking CD4+ clones were chiefly CM and EM; CD8+ ones were chiefly EMRA.

A single record per CDR3 protein comes from TCRdb applying MiXCR to the 5' RACE reads. This sample has about 310,000 distinct CDR3 sequences, with roughly 15% found just once. V is TRBV15 and J is TRBJ2-1, with 8 bases aligning to TRBD2. The receptor was derived from a man younger than 30 who had mild COVID-19 (a few samples of this study predate the infection). Cell type and time point are not known. Material for sequencing was PBMCs or a T cell subset sorted from them (not recorded which). In nucleotides, the CDR3 is TGTGCCACCAGCAGAGATCGGGGGGGACACAATGAGCAGTTCTTC. It translates to CATSRDRGGHNEQFF. The full variable domain, rest sourced from reference TRBV15 and TRBJ2-1, is DAMVIQNPRYQVTQFGKPVTLSCSQTLNHNVMYWYQQKSSQAPKLLFHYYDKDFNNEADTPDNFQSRRPNTSFCFLDIRSPGLGDTAMYLCATSRDRGGHNEQFFGPGTRLTVL.